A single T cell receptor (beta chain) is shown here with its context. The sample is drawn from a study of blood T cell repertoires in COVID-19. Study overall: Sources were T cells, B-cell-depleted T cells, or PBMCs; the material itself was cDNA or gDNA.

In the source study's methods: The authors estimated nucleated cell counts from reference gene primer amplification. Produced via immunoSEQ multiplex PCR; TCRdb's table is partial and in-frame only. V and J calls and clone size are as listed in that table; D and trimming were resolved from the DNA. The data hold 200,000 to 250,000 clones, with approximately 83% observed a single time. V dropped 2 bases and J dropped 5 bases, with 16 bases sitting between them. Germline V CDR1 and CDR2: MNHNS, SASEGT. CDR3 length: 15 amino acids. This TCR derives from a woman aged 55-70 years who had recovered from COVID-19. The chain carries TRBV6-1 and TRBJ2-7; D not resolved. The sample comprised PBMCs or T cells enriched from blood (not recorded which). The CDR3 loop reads CASSEYQTETNEQYF. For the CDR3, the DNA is TGTGCCAGCAGTGAATATCAGACGGAGACGAACGAGCAGTACTTC.